One and the same sample provided the 14 T cell receptor beta chains below, sequenced in a study of immune heterogeneity within non-small cell lung tumors (dated by TCRdb to 2017 to 2018). Genomic DNA extracted from bulk tumor tissue served as TCR template, with 600 ng gDNA amplified per sample. During surgery, multiple biopsies were taken from each primary tumor and placed as far apart as possible within the tumor mass. Patients in the study cohort, which was described as untreated, were newly diagnosed NSCLC cases going through curative surgery. Sequencing was performed on a HiSeq X Ten. The TCR beta CDR3 region was amplified with a multiplex PCR system, in which a first round of around 11 cycles was run using 32 V-gene forward and 13 J-gene reverse primers. TCRdb handled the public reads itself, with Q25 trimming in fastp and clone calling in MiXCR, and kept productive beta chains. Duplicate CDR3 protein sequences are folded into a single record with the most common DNA and genes. This sample gives some 19,000 distinct CDR3 sequences in total; approximately 30% of them show up just once. The ten largest clones represent about 3.8% of the sample.

The sample was lung tumor tissue. The source is a man aged 40-49 years with non-small cell lung cancer.

The gene calls are TRBV18 and TRBJ1-1; 8 bases are a match to TRBD1. The CDR3 is 13 residues long. Germline loops: CDR1 KGHSH, CDR2 LQKENI. Losses at the gene ends were 4 bases for V and 6 bases for J; bases not matched to a gene: 4. The CDR3 sequence is CASSLRTGSEAFF. CDR3 nucleotides: TGTGCCAGCTCACTTCGGACAGGGTCTGAAGCTTTCTTT.

As to this clonotype: A much more abundant neighbour one base away suggests this may be a read error. V and J are TRBV28 and TRBJ2-7; 8 nucleotides line up with TRBD2. The germline V gene encodes CDR1 MDHEN and CDR2 SYDVKM. The trim removed 10 bases at V and 5 bases at J, leaving 16 bases unmatched. The CDR3 covers 15 residues. The CDR3 loop reads CAITLNIGRVDEQYF. DNA for the CDR3: TGTGCCATCACCCTCAACATCGGGAGGGTCGACGAGCAGTACTTC.

This clonotype was observed a few times. The rearrangement joins TRBV4-1 to TRBJ2-1; 10 nucleotides line up with TRBD2. V shed 0 bases, J shed 4 bases, and the junction held 12 bases outside the gene matches. The CDR3 spans 19 residues. From germline, CDR1 is MGHRA and CDR2 YSYEKL. The CDR3 region has the DNA TGCGCCAGCAGCCAAGAAGCCTCCCGAGCTAGCGGGGGATACAATGAGCAGTTCTTC. Translation: CASSQEASRASGGYNEQFF.

This clonotype is labeled as medium-sized. V gene TRBV24-1 combines with J gene TRBJ1-2; unclear D gene. CDR1 and CDR2 from the germline V gene are KGHDR and SFDVKD. This CDR3 is built from 12 residues. V was clipped by 1 base and J by 1 base, with 0 bases between them. The CDR3 here is CATSDFNYGYTF. The CDR3 DNA reads as TGTGCCACCAGTGATTTTAACTATGGCTACACCTTC.

The chain carries TRBV6-1 and TRBJ1-5; D not certain. Germline lookup yields CDR1 MNHNS and CDR2 SASEGT. The CDR3 consists of 16 residues. With 7 bases removed from V and 4 bases from J, the gap between germline ends came to 20 bases. The CDR3 is CASTPVGGSPNQPQHF. The CDR3 bases are TGTGCCAGCACCCCCGTGGGAGGGTCCCCTAATCAGCCCCAGCATTTT.

The rearrangement uses TRBV7-6 and TRBJ1-1, with D possibly matching TRBD1 (6 bases). Trimming stripped 5 bases from V and 1 base from J, with 11 bases between. CDR1 SGHVS and CDR2 FNYEAQ come from the germline V gene. CDR3 size: 14 residues. CDR3: CASSGRDTNTEAFF. CDR3 DNA: TGTGCCAGCAGCGGACGGGACACGAACACTGAAGCTTTCTTT.

This clonotype was seen only a few times. The rearrangement uses TRBV10-3 and TRBJ2-2; D is unclear. Germline V gene lookup returns CDR1 ENHRY and CDR2 SYGVKD. Trimming removed 6 bases from V and 3 bases from J, with 8 bases in between. This CDR3 comprises 13 residues. The CDR3 loop is CAIRAGDTGELFF. The CDR3 nucleotides are TGTGCCATCAGAGCAGGAGACACCGGGGAGCTGTTTTTT.

The sample holds many counts of this clonotype. CDR3 coding DNA: TGTGCCACTCGAACAGGAATTGAAGCTTTCTTT. Translating gives CATRTGIEAFF. The rearrangement uses TRBV11-3 and TRBJ1-1, with TRBD1 as a possible D gene (5 bases). This CDR3 region has 11 residues. CDR1 and CDR2 (germline): SGHNT, YENEEA. Trimming left V 10 bases short and J 7 bases short, with 13 bases between.

This clonotype has just a few counts. V usage is TRBV20-1 and J usage is TRBJ1-4, with no clear D. V was clipped by 4 bases and J by 0 bases, with 3 bases between them. Germline loops: CDR1 DFQATT, CDR2 SNEGSKA (reference sequence). This CDR3 region has 12 residues. CDR3 region: CSAKATNEKLFF. The CDR3 region has the DNA TGCAGTGCTAAAGCAACTAATGAAAAACTGTTTTTT.

This clonotype rates as medium-sized (0.01 to 0.1%). The J gene is TRBJ1-2, the V gene TRBV19, with 7 bases fitting TRBD1. From germline, CDR1 is LNHDA and CDR2 SQIVND (reference sequence). Germline trimming cut 5 bases from V and 1 base from J; bases unmatched to any gene: 7. The CDR3 extends over 15 amino acids. The CDR3 region has the DNA TGTGCCAGTAGTTCTCCGGGACAGTTTAACTATGGCTACACCTTC. Residues: CASSSPGQFNYGYTF. Complete variable domain (other parts from reference TRBV19 and TRBJ1-2): DGGITQSPKYLFRKEGQNVTLSCEQNLNHDAMYWYRQDPGQGLRLIYYSQIVNDFQKGDIAEGYSVSREKKESFPLTVTSAQKNPTAFYLCASSSPGQFNYGYTFGSGTRLTVV.

With respect to this clonotype: This may arise from a read error, as a much more abundant clone is one base away. This rearrangement joins TRBV4-2 to TRBJ1-2, with D hard to call. V was cut by 0 bases and J by 3 bases, with 11 bases left in between. Germline CDR1 and CDR2: LGHNA and YNFKEQ. CDR3 length equals 15 residues. The CDR3 is CASSQDWQMDYGYTF. The DNA for the CDR3 is TGTGCCAGCAGCCAAGATTGGCAGATGGACTATGGCTACACCTTC.

With regard to this clonotype: Mismatch with germline at one junction end may stem from a read error. The chain has TRBV20-1 and TRBJ2-5; D gene ambiguous. CDR3 size: 13 residues. Germline CDR1 reads DFQATT; CDR2 reads SNEGSKA (reference sequence). The CDR3, as DNA: TGCAGTGCTAGAGAAGACCGTTTGAGGACCCTGTACTTC. Translated, it gives CSAREDRLRTLYF.

This clonotype appeared a few times. CDR3 loop: CASSSQSGRTGELFF. CDR3 DNA: TGTGCCAGCAGCTCCCAGAGCGGGAGGACCGGGGAGCTGTTTTTT. J is TRBJ2-2 and V is TRBV7-9, with 9 bases lining up with TRBD2. V trimming: 4 bases; J trimming: 5 bases; junction bases outside the gene matches: 5. Germline loops: CDR1 SEHNR, CDR2 FQNEAQ (reference sequence). The CDR3 sequence is 15 residues long.

This clonotype appeared a few times. The CDR3 reads CSVRVGQGDNEQFF. The CDR3 nucleotides read TGCAGCGTGAGGGTTGGACAGGGAGACAATGAGCAGTTCTTC. The chain combines TRBV29-1 with TRBJ2-1; TRBD1 aligns across 8 bases. The CDR3 extends over 14 amino acids. Looked up from germline, CDR1 is SQVTM and CDR2 is ANQGSEA. J gave up 5 bases and V 6 bases, and 9 bases lay outside the gene matches.